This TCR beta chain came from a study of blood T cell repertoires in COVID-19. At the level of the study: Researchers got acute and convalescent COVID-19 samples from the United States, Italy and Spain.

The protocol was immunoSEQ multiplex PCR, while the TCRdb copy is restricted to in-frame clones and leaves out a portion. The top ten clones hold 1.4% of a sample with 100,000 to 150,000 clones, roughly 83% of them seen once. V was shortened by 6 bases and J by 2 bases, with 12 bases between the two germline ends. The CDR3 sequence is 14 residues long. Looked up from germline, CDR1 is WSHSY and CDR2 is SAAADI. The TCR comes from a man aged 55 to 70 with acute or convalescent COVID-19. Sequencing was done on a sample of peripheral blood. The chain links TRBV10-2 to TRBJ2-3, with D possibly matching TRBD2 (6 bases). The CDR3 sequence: CASSRDSITDTQYF. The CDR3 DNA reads TGCGCCAGCAGCCGGGACTCCATCACAGATACGCAGTATTTT.